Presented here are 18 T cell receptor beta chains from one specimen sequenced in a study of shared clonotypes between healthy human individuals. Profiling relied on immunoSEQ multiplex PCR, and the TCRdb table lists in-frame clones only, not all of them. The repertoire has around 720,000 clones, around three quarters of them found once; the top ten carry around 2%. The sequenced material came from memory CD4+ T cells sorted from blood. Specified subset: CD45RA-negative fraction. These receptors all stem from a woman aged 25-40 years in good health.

This CDR3 is CASSPQVHSYNEQFF. CDR3 DNA sequence: TGTGCCAGCAGTCCGCAGGTGCACTCCTACAATGAGCAGTTCTTC. The chain combines TRBV27 with TRBJ2-1, with unresolved D. Deletions cut 5 bases from V and 0 bases from J, with 11 bases between. Germline assignment: CDR1 MNHEY and CDR2 SMNVEV (reference sequence). The CDR3 runs 15 residues.

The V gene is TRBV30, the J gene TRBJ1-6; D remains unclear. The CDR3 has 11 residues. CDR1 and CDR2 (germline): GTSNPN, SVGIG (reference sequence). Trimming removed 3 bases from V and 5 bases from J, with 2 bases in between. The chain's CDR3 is CAWRNNSPLHF. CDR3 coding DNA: TGTGCCTGGAGAAATAATTCACCCCTCCACTTT.

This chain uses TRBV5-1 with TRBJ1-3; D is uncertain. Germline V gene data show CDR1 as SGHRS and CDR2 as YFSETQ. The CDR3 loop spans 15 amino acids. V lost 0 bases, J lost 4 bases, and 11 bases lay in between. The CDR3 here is CASSLDSGSGNTIYF. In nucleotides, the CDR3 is TGCGCCAGCAGCTTGGATAGCGGTTCAGGAAACACCATATATTTT.

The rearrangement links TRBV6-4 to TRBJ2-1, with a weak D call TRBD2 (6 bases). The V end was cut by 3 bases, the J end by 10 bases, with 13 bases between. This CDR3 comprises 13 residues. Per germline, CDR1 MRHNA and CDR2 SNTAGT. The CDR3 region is CASSEAPRGEQFF. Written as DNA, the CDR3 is TGTGCCAGCAGTGAGGCACCCCGGGGGGAGCAGTTCTTC.

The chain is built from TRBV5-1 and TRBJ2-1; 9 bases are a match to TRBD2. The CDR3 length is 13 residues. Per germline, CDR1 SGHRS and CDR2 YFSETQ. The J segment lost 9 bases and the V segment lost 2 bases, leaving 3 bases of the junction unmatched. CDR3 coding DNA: TGCGCCAGCAGCTTCGTACTAGCGGGTGAGCAGTTCTTC. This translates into CASSFVLAGEQFF.

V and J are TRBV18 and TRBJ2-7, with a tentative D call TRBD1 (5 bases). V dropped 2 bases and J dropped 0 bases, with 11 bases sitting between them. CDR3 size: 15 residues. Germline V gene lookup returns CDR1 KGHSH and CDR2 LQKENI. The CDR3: CASSPETVISYEQYF. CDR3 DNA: TGTGCCAGCTCACCAGAGACAGTAATCTCCTACGAGCAGTACTTC.

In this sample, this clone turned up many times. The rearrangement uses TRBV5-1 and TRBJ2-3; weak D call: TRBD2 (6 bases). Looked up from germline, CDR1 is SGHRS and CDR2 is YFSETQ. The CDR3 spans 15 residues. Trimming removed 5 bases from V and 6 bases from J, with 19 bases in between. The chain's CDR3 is CASRVGTAGSDTQYF. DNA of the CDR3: TGCGCCAGCAGGGTCGGGACGGCGGGATCTGATACGCAGTATTTT.

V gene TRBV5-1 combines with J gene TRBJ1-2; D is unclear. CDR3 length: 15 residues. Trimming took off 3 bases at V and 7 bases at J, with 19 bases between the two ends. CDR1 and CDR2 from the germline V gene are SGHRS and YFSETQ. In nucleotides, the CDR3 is TGCGCCAGCAGCTCGGACCGCGCAGAGGCGGGTGGCTACACCTTC. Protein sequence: CASSSDRAEAGGYTF.

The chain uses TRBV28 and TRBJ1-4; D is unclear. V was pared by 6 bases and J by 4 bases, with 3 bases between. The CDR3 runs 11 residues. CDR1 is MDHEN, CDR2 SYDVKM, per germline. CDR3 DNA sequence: TGTGCCAGCAGGGTTAATGAAAAACTGTTTTTT. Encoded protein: CASRVNEKLFF. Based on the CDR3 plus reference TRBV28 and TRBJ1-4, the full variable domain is DVKVTQSSRYLVKRTGEKVFLECVQDMDHENMFWYRQDPGLGLRLIYFSYDVKMKEKGDIPEGYSVSREKKERFSLILESASTNQTSMYLCASRVNEKLFFGSGTQLSVL.

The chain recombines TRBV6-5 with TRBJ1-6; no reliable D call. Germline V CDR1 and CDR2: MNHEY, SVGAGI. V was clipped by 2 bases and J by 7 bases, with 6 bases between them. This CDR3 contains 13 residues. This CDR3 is CASSYEKNSPLHF. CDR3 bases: TGTGCCAGCAGTTACGAGAAGAATTCACCCCTCCACTTT.

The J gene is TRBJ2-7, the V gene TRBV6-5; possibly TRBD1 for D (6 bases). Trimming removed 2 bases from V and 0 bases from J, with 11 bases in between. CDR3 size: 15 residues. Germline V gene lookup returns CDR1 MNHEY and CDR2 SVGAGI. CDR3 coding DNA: TGTGCCAGCAGTTACGGCGGACAGACCTCCTACGAGCAGTACTTC. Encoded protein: CASSYGGQTSYEQYF.

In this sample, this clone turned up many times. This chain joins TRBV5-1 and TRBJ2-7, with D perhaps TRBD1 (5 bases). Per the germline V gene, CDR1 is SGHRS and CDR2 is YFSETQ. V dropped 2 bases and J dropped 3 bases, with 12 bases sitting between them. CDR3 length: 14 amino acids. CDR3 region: CASSFQGTVYEQYF. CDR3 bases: TGCGCCAGCAGCTTTCAGGGAACGGTCTACGAGCAGTACTTC. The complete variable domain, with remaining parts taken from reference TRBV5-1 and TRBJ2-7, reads KAGVTQTPRYLIKTRGQQVTLSCSPISGHRSVSWYQQTPGQGLQFLFEYFSETQRNKGNFPGRFSGRQFSNSRSEMNVSTLELGDSALYLCASSFQGTVYEQYFGPGTRLTVT.

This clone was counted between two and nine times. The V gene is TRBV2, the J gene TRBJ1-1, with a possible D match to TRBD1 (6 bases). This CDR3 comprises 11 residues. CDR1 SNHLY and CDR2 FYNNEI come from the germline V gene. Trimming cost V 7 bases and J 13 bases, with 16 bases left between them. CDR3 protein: CASTQGGWVFF. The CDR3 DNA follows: TGTGCCAGCACACAGGGTGGATGGGTTTTCTTT.

The CDR3 reads CSVLVRGDEQYF. CDR3 DNA sequence: TGCAGCGTTTTGGTCCGGGGGGACGAGCAGTACTTC. J is TRBJ2-7 and V is TRBV29-1, with 7 bases that match TRBD2. This CDR3 has 12 residues. With 5 bases clipped from V and 5 bases from J, the junction kept 6 bases outside the gene matches. Per the germline V gene, CDR1 is SQVTM and CDR2 is ANQGSEA.

DNA of the CDR3: TGTGCCAGCAGTCCGCAACCGACAGCTAACACTGAAGCTTTCTTT. Translating gives CASSPQPTANTEAFF. This sequence joins TRBV27 and TRBJ1-1; D might be TRBD1 (5 bases). Germline assignment: CDR1 MNHEY and CDR2 SMNVEV (reference sequence). The CDR3 runs 15 residues. With 5 bases removed from V and 2 bases from J, the gap between germline ends came to 15 bases.

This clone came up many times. The DNA for the CDR3 is TGTGCCAGCAGCCAAGAAGGCGGGGGACAAAGCTCCTACGAGCAGTACTTC. Translation gives CASSQEGGGQSSYEQYF. This chain uses TRBV6-4 with TRBJ2-7, with a weak D call TRBD2 (7 bases). The CDR3 has 17 amino acids. V lost 6 bases and J lost 0, with 21 bases in between. CDR1 and CDR2 from the germline V gene are MRHNA and SNTAGT.

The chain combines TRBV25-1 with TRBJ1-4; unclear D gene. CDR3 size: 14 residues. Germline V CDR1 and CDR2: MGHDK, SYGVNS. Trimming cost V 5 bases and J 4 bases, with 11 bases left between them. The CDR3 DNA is TGTGCCAGCAGTCCGAAGGACCTTAATGAAAAACTGTTTTTT. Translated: CASSPKDLNEKLFF.

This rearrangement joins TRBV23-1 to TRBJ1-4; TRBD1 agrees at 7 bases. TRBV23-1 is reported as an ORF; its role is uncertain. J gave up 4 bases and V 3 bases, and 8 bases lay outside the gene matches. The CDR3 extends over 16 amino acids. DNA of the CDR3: TGCGCCAGCAGTCATGTTCGCGGACAGGATAATGAAAAACTGTTTTTT. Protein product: CASSHVRGQDNEKLFF.